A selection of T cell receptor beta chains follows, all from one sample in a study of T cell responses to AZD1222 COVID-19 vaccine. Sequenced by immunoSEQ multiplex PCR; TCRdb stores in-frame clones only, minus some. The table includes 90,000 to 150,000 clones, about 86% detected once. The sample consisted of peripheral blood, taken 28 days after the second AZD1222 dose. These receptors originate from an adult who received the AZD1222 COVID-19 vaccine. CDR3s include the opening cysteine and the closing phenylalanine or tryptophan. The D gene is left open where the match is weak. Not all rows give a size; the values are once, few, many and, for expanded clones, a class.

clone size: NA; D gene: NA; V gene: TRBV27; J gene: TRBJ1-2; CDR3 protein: CASSFGGAGAVNYGYTF; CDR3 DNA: TGTGCCAGCAGTTTTGGGGGGGCGGGGGCGGTAAACTATGGCTACACCTTC
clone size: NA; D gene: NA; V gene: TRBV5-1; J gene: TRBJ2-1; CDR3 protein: CASSLETWDNNEQFF; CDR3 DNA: TGCGCCAGCAGCTTGGAGACTTGGGACAACAATGAGCAGTTCTTC
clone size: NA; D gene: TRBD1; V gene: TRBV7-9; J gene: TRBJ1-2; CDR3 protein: CASSLTGTGDGYTF; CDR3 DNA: TGTGCCAGCAGCCTTACCGGGACAGGGGACGGCTACACCTTC
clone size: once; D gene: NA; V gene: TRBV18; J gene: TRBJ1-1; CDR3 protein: CASSPAEGRHEAFF; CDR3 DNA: TGTGCCAGCTCACCCGCCGAGGGGAGGCATGAAGCTTTCTTT
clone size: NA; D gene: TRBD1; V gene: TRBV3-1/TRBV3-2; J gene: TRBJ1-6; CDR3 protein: CASSALDRANSPLHF; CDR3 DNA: TGTGCCAGCAGCGCGTTAGACAGGGCCAATTCACCCCTCCACTTT
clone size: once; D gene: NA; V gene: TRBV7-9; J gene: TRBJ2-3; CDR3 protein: CASSFDRDTQYF; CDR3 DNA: TGTGCCAGCAGCTTCGACAGAGATACGCAGTATTTT
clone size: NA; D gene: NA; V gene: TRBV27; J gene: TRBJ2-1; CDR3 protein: CASSLRGQPYNEQFF; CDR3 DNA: TGTGCCAGCAGTTTACGCGGACAGCCCTACAATGAGCAGTTCTTC
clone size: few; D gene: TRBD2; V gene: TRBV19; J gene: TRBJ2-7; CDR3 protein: CASSNQRGPSYEQYF; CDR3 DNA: TGTGCCAGTAGTAACCAGCGGGGGCCCTCGTACGAGCAGTACTTC
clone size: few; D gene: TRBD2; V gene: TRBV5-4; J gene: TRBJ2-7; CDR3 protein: CASSLGLSPAGGDEQYF; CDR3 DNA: TGTGCCAGCAGCTTGGGCTTGTCGCCAGCGGGAGGCGACGAGCAGTACTTC
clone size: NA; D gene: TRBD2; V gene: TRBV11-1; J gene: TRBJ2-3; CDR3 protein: CASSSPSGSGTDTQYF; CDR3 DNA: TGTGCCAGCAGCTCCCCGAGCGGGAGTGGCACAGATACGCAGTATTTT
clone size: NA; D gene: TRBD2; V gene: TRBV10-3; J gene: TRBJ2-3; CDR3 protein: CAISGLSGGSDTQYF; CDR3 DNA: TGTGCCATCAGTGGACTTAGCGGGGGTTCAGATACGCAGTATTTT
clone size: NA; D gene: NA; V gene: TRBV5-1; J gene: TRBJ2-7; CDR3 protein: CASSLVGRGNEQYF; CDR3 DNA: TGCGCCAGCAGCTTGGTCGGCAGGGGAAACGAGCAGTACTTC
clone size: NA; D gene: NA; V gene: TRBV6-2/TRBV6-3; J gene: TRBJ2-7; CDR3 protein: CASSKDWPLEVYEQYF; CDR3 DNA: TGTGCCAGCAGCAAAGATTGGCCCCTCGAGGTCTACGAGCAGTACTTC
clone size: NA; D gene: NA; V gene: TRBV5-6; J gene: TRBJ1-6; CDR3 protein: CASSFGNTGGNSPLHF; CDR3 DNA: TGTGCCAGCAGCTTTGGAAATACAGGTGGGAATTCACCCCTCCACTTT
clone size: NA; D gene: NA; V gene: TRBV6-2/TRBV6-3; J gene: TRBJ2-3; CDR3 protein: CASRPGTDTQYF; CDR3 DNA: TGTGCCAGCAGACCTGGCACAGATACGCAGTATTTT
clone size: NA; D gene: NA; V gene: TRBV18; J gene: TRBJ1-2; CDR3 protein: CASSPPSIPYGYTF; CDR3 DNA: TGTGCCAGCTCACCACCTTCCATCCCCTATGGCTACACCTTC
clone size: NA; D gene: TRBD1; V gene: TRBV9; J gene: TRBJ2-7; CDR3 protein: CASSVGQAPDEQYF; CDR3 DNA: TGTGCCAGCAGCGTGGGACAGGCACCTGACGAGCAGTACTTC
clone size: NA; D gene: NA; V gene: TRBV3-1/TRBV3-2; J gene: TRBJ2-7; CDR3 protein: CASSQGSDHYEQYF; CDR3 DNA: TGTGCCAGCAGCCAAGGAAGCGACCACTACGAGCAGTACTTC
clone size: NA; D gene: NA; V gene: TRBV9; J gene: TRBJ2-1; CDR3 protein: CASSVSADSSSYNEQFF; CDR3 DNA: TGTGCCAGCAGCGTCTCAGCGGACTCTAGCTCCTACAATGAGCAGTTCTTC
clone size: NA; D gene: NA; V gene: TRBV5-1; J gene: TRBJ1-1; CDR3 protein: CASSLGEVTEAFF; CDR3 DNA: TGCGCCAGCAGCTTGGGGGAGGTCACTGAAGCTTTCTTT
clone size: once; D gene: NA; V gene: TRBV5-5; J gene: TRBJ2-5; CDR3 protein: CASRRRIQETQYF; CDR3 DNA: TGTGCCAGCAGACGGCGGATCCAAGAGACCCAGTACTTC
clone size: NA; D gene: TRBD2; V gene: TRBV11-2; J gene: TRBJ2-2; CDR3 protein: CASRSIAGARTGELFF; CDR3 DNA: TGTGCCAGCAGATCCATAGCGGGGGCCAGGACCGGGGAGCTGTTTTTT
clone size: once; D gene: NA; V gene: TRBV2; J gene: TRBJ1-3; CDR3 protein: CASSESALGSLTGNTIYF; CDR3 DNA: TGTGCCAGCAGTGAGTCGGCATTAGGGAGCCTGACTGGAAACACCATATATTTT
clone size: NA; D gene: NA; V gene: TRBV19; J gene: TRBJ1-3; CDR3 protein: CASSIDPGTSASGNTIYF; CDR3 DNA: TGTGCCAGTAGTATAGATCCCGGGACTTCAGCCTCTGGAAACACCATATATTTT
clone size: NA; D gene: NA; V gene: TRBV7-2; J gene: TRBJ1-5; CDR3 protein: CASSLLMGQNQPQHF; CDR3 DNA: TGTGCCAGCAGCTTATTGATGGGGCAGAATCAGCCCCAGCATTTT
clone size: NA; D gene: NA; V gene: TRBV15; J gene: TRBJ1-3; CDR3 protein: CATSRDSGILSGNTIYF; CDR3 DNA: TGTGCCACCAGCAGAGATTCAGGTATTCTCTCTGGAAACACCATATATTTT
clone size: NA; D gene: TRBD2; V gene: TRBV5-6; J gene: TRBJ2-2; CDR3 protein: CASRFTSGLNTGELFF; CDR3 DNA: TGTGCCAGCAGATTTACTAGCGGTCTTAACACCGGGGAGCTGTTTTTT
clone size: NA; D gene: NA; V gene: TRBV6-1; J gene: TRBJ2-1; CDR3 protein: CASSEAAYRVFDEQFF; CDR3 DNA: TGTGCCAGCAGTGAAGCGGCTTACAGGGTATTCGATGAGCAGTTCTTC
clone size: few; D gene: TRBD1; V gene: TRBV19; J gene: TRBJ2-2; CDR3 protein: CASTNPQGRNTGELFF; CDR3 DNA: TGTGCCAGTACCAACCCACAGGGGCGAAACACCGGGGAGCTGTTTTTT
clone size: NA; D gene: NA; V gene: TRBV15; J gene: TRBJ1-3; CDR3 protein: CATSSRNTIYF; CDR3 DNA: TGTGCCACCAGCAGCAGAAACACCATATATTTT
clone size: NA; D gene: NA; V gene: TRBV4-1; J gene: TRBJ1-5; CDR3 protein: CASSHRGRQPQHF; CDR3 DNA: TGCGCCAGCAGCCACCGGGGGCGCCAGCCCCAGCATTTT
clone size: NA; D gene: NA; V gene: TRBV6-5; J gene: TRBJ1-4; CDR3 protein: CASSLGGFGEKLFF; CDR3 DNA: TGTGCCAGCAGTTTAGGAGGGTTCGGTGAAAAACTGTTTTTT
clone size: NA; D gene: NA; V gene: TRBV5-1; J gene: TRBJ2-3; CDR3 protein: CASSPDGTNTDTQYF; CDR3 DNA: TGCGCCAGCAGCCCGGACGGGACAAACACAGATACGCAGTATTTT
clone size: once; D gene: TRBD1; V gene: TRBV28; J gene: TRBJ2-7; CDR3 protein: CASQDRFYEQYF; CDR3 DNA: TGTGCCAGCCAGGACAGGTTCTACGAGCAGTACTTC
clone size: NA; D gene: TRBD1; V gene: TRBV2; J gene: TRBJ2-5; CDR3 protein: CASSGRSGGVRETQYF; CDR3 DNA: TGTGCCAGCAGTGGGCGGTCAGGGGGCGTGAGGGAGACCCAGTACTTC
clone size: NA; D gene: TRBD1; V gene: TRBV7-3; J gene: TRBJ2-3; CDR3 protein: CASSRQGAIGTDTQYF; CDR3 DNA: TGTGCCAGCAGCCGACAGGGGGCGATAGGGACAGATACGCAGTATTTT
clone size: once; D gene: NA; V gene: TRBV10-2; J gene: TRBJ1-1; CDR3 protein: CASSESLQLNTEAFF; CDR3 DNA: TGCGCCAGCAGTGAGTCGCTACAGCTGAACACTGAAGCTTTCTTT
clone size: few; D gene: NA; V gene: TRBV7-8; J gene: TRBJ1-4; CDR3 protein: CASSEGAWNEKLFF; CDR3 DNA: TGTGCCAGCAGTGAAGGGGCCTGGAATGAAAAACTGTTTTTT
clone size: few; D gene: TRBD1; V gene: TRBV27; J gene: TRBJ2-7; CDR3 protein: CASSLLQGASYEQYF; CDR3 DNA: TGTGCCAGCAGTTTGCTCCAGGGGGCAAGCTACGAGCAGTACTTC
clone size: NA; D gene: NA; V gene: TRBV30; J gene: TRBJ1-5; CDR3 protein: CAWTPQWGGNDQPQHF; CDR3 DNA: TGTGCCTGGACCCCTCAATGGGGGGGAAACGATCAGCCCCAGCATTTT
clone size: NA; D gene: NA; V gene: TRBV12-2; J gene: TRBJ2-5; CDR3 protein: CASRLAPGLAGPQETQYF; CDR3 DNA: TGTGCAAGTCGCTTAGCGCCCGGACTAGCGGGCCCCCAAGAGACCCAGTACTTC
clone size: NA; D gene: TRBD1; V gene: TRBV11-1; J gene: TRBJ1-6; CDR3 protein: CASSRGQWGSPLHF; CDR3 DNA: TGTGCCAGCAGCCGGGGACAGTGGGGTTCACCCCTCCACTTT
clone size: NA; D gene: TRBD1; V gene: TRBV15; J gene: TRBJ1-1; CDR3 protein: CATSRDGQGFREAFF; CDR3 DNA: TGTGCCACCAGCAGAGATGGACAGGGGTTTCGGGAGGCTTTCTTT
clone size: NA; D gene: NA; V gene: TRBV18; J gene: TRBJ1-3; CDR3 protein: CASSSRQDVRSGNTIYF; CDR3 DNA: TGTGCCAGCTCATCCCGACAGGATGTAAGGTCGGGAAACACCATATATTTT